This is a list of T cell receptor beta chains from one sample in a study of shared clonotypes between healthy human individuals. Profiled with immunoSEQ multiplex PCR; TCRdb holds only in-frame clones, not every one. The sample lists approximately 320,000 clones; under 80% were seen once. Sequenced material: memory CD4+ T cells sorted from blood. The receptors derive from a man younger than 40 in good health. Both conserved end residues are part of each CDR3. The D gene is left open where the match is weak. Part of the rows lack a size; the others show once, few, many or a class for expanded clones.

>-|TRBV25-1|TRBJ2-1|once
CASSERSDNEQFF
TGTGCCAGCAGTGAACGGAGCGACAATGAGCAGTTCTTC
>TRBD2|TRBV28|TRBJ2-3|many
CASSFPFSGRARTDTQYF
TGTGCCAGCAGTTTTCCCTTTAGCGGGAGGGCCCGCACAGATACGCAGTATTTT
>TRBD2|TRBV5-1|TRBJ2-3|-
CASKTSGTTTDTQYF
TGCGCCAGCAAGACTAGCGGGACCACCACAGATACGCAGTATTTT
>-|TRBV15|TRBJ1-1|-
CATRVGRGGTEAFF
TGTGCCACCAGAGTAGGAAGGGGTGGCACTGAAGCTTTCTTT
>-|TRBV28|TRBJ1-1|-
CASSLIPRTEAFF
TGTGCCAGCAGTCTGATCCCCAGGACTGAAGCTTTCTTT
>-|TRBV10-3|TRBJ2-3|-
CAMRLGSTDTQYF
TGTGCCATGCGACTAGGGAGCACAGATACGCAGTATTTT
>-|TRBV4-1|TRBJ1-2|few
CASSQISGVFGYTF
TGCGCCAGCAGCCAAATTTCCGGGGTTTTCGGCTACACCTTC
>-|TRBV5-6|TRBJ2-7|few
CASSLEAYYEQYF
TGTGCCAGCAGCTTGGAGGCCTACTACGAGCAGTACTTC
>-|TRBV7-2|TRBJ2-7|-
CASSFNRGAYEQYF
TGTGCCAGCAGCTTCAACCGGGGCGCCTACGAGCAGTACTTC
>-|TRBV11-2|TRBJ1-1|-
CASSFRGITEAFF
TGTGCCAGCAGCTTTCGGGGTATCACTGAAGCTTTCTTT
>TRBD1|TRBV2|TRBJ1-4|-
CASSLNRGEKLFF
TGTGCCAGCAGTCTGAACAGGGGTGAAAAACTGTTTTTT
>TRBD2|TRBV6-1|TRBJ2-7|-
CASSEKLAGAYEQYF
TGTGCCAGCAGTGAAAAACTAGCGGGAGCCTACGAGCAGTACTTC
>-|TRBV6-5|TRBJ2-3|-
CASSPGLAADTQYF
TGTGCCAGCAGCCCAGGTTTGGCCGCAGATACGCAGTATTTT